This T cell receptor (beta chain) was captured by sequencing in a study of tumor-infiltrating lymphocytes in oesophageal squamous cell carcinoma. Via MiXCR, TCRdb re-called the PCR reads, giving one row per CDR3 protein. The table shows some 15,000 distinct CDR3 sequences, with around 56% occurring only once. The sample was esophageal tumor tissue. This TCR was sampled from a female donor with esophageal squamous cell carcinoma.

The CDR3 sequence: CASSLGMGGETQYF. As DNA, the CDR3 is TGTGCCAGCAGCTTAGGAATGGGCGGAGAGACCCAGTACTTC. This chain joins TRBV11-3 and TRBJ2-5; D is unclear. CDR1 SGHNT and CDR2 YENEEA come from the germline V gene. The length of the CDR3 is 14 residues. Trimming left V 1 base short and J 4 bases short, with 10 bases between.